The 20 T cell receptor beta chains below all came from one sample that was sequenced in a study of neurological immune-mediated disorders. The sample's time point: longitudinal time-point 1 (baseline). From the 5' RACE reads, TCRdb called clonotypes with MiXCR, one entry per CDR3 protein. The table has tens of thousands of distinct CDR3 sequences, 12% to 15% seen once. Sequences were obtained from PBMCs. These TCRs come from a female donor with HTLV-1-associated myelopathy (HAM/TSP).

This clonotype has at least ten counts. The rearrangement uses TRBV6-1 and TRBJ1-5; no definite D call. The V and J ends lost 6 bases and 5 bases respectively, with 11 bases between them. The CDR3 is made up of 13 amino acids. Per the germline V gene, CDR1 is MNHNS and CDR2 is SASEGT. CDR3 sequence reads: CASSLGWDQPQHF. The CDR3 DNA follows: TGTGCCAGCAGCTTGGGCTGGGATCAGCCCCAGCATTTT.

This clonotype was observed at least ten times. V gene TRBV5-1 combines with J gene TRBJ2-3; unclear D gene. Deletions cut 1 base from V and 0 bases from J, with 9 bases between. The CDR3 has 15 residues. Per the germline V gene, CDR1 is SGHRS and CDR2 is YFSETQ. The CDR3 reads CASSLNLLSTDTQYF. The DNA of the CDR3 is TGCGCCAGCAGCTTGAACCTGCTAAGCACAGATACGCAGTATTTT. The full variable domain, in which reference TRBV5-1 and TRBJ2-3 provide the parts outside the CDR3, is KAGVTQTPRYLIKTRGQQVTLSCSPISGHRSVSWYQQTPGQGLQFLFEYFSETQRNKGNFPGRFSGRQFSNSRSEMNVSTLELGDSALYLCASSLNLLSTDTQYFGPGTRLTVL.

This clonotype was seen repeatedly, ten times or more. The V call is TRBV5-1, the J call TRBJ2-7; D gene uncertain. Trimming left V 0 bases short and J 0 bases short, with 16 bases between. This CDR3 spans 17 amino acids. CDR1 SGHRS and CDR2 YFSETQ come from the germline V gene. CDR3 nucleotide sequence: TGCGCCAGCAGCTTGGCTCTACTTATCGGCTACTCCTACGAGCAGTACTTC. It encodes CASSLALLIGYSYEQYF. The full variable domain, its missing parts supplied by reference TRBV5-1 and TRBJ2-7, is KAGVTQTPRYLIKTRGQQVTLSCSPISGHRSVSWYQQTPGQGLQFLFEYFSETQRNKGNFPGRFSGRQFSNSRSEMNVSTLELGDSALYLCASSLALLIGYSYEQYFGPGTRLTVT.

This clonotype was found many times. The V gene is TRBV15, the J gene TRBJ2-7; perhaps TRBD2 as D (7 bases). This CDR3 is 14 amino acids long. The V end was cut by 1 base, the J end by 4 bases, with 11 bases between. Germline assignment: CDR1 LNHNV and CDR2 YYDKDF (reference sequence). CDR3 bases: TGTGCCACCAGCAGAGGAAGGGGGGGGTACGAGCAGTACTTC. Protein: CATSRGRGGYEQYF.

The CDR3 spells CSAKAGLYEQYF. The DNA for the CDR3 is TGCAGTGCTAAGGCTGGCCTCTACGAGCAGTACTTC. This sequence joins TRBV20-1 and TRBJ2-7, with no clear D. This CDR3 is built from 12 residues. Germline CDR1 reads DFQATT; CDR2 reads SNEGSKA (reference sequence). V was shortened by 4 bases and J by 3 bases, with 10 bases between the two germline ends.

This clonotype has a count of ten or more. CDR3 residues: CASSLDGPKDTQYF. In DNA form, the CDR3 reads TGCGCCAGCAGCTTGGACGGACCAAAAGATACGCAGTATTTT. The V call is TRBV5-1, the J call TRBJ2-3; D remains unclear. The germline V gene has CDR1 SGHRS and CDR2 YFSETQ. The CDR3 consists of 14 residues. V lost 0 bases and J lost 5, with 10 bases in between.

This clonotype was seen many times. The chain combines TRBV21-1 with TRBJ2-7. TRBV21-1 is an annotated pseudogene. The CDR3 loop spans 14 amino acids. DNA for the CDR3: TGTGCCAGCAGCAAAGTAGAACGGAACTACGAGCAGTACTTC. Translation: CASSKVERNYEQYF.

This clonotype has a count of ten or more. This chain links TRBV28 with TRBJ1-5; 7 bases line up with TRBD1. The J segment lost 5 bases and the V segment lost 5 bases, leaving 6 bases of the junction unmatched. Germline-derived CDR1 and CDR2 are MDHEN and SYDVKM. The CDR3 is 14 amino acids. In DNA form, the CDR3 reads TGTGCCAGCAGTAACAGGGGCACCGATCAGCCCCAGCATTTT. Translation gives CASSNRGTDQPQHF.

V gene TRBV3-1 combines with J gene TRBJ2-7; the D call may be TRBD1 or TRBD2 (5 bases each). Trimming removed 0 bases at V and 0 bases at J, with 12 bases between. The CDR3 totals 16 residues. Germline CDR1 reads LGHDT; CDR2 reads YNNKEL (reference sequence). The CDR3 protein is CASSQDRGPSSYEQYF. The CDR3 DNA is TGTGCCAGCAGCCAAGATCGGGGACCGAGCTCCTACGAGCAGTACTTC.

Many counts were recorded for this clonotype. This rearrangement joins TRBV7-2 to TRBJ2-2; 9 positions match TRBD1. The germline V gene encodes CDR1 SGHTA and CDR2 FQGNSA. Losses at the gene ends were 4 bases for V and 5 bases for J; bases not matched to a gene: 5. The CDR3 consists of 15 residues. CDR3 coding DNA: TGTGCCAGCAGCTCACAGGGGGCTCGGACCGGGGAGCTGTTTTTT. This translates into CASSSQGARTGELFF.

This clonotype came up many times. The V gene is TRBV7-9, the J gene TRBJ1-2; D gene ambiguous. Looked up from germline, CDR1 is SEHNR and CDR2 is FQNEAQ (reference sequence). The CDR3 runs to 16 residues. V was pared by 1 base and J by 5 bases, with 17 bases between. The CDR3 bases are TGTGCCAGCAGCTTAGTTCGCCAGGCCGATAAGTATGGCTACACCTTC. The encoded protein is CASSLVRQADKYGYTF.

This clonotype was found many times. The chain joins TRBV5-1 to TRBJ2-2; no reliable D call. Germline-derived CDR1 and CDR2 are SGHRS and YFSETQ. V was cut by 0 bases and J by 5 bases, with 17 bases left in between. The CDR3 totals 17 residues. The CDR3 protein is CASSLELLGRRTGELFF. CDR3 nucleotide sequence: TGCGCCAGCAGCTTGGAGTTACTTGGACGGAGAACCGGGGAGCTGTTTTTT.

This clonotype has a count of ten or more. This chain connects TRBV28 to TRBJ1-5, with TRBD1 identical over 11 bases. Germline CDR1 reads MDHEN; CDR2 reads SYDVKM. Trimming cost V 6 bases and J 5 bases; bases outside gene matches: 3. The CDR3 runs 14 residues. CDR3 DNA sequence: TGTGCCAGCAGCCCGGGACAGGGGGATCAGCCCCAGCATTTT. Amino acid sequence: CASSPGQGDQPQHF. Variable domain in full (rest from reference TRBV28 and TRBJ1-5): DVKVTQSSRYLVKRTGEKVFLECVQDMDHENMFWYRQDPGLGLRLIYFSYDVKMKEKGDIPEGYSVSREKKERFSLILESASTNQTSMYLCASSPGQGDQPQHFGDGTRLSIL.

This clonotype was counted ten times or more. V usage is TRBV5-1 and J usage is TRBJ2-7; tentatively, D is TRBD1 (7 bases). The CDR3 consists of 17 residues. Germline-derived CDR1 and CDR2 are SGHRS and YFSETQ. V shed 0 bases and J shed 0 bases, with 16 bases lying between them. CDR3 nucleotides: TGCGCCAGCAGCTTGGATGGGGAGGACAGGACCTCCTACGAGCAGTACTTC. Translation gives CASSLDGEDRTSYEQYF.

Many counts were recorded for this clonotype. V is TRBV7-9 and J is TRBJ2-7, with TRBD1 matching over 10 bases. The CDR3 is made up of 15 amino acids. Germline V gives CDR1 SEHNR, CDR2 FQNEAQ (reference sequence). V gave up 0 bases and J gave up 6 bases; unmatched junction bases: 5. The CDR3 spells CASSLAGTGAFEQYF. The CDR3 DNA sequence: TGTGCCAGCAGCTTAGCAGGGACAGGGGCCTTCGAGCAGTACTTC.

This clonotype was observed many times. The chain carries TRBV4-1 and TRBJ1-5; D might be TRBD1 (5 bases). Germline CDR1 and CDR2: MGHRA and YSYEKL. The CDR3 loop spans 17 amino acids. Trimming took 1 base from V and 2 from J, leaving 15 bases between them. CDR3 region: CASSQVGRGYGNQPQHF. The CDR3 region has the DNA TGCGCCAGCAGCCAAGTTGGCCGGGGGTACGGCAATCAGCCCCAGCATTTT.

This clonotype was observed many times. The V call is TRBV20-1, the J call TRBJ1-5; D call uncertain. Trimming left V 0 bases short and J 0 bases short, with 12 bases between. This CDR3 has 16 residues. CDR1 is DFQATT, CDR2 SNEGSKA, per germline (reference sequence). For the CDR3, the DNA is TGCAGTGCTAGAGATCGGGCGCCAGATAGCAATCAGCCCCAGCATTTT. Amino acid sequence: CSARDRAPDSNQPQHF.

This clonotype was counted many times. V is TRBV18 and J is TRBJ2-3; tentatively, D is TRBD1 (5 bases). The CDR3 covers 13 residues. Between the trimmed V and J ends, which lost 4 bases and 3 bases, there was a span of 8 bases. The germline V gene has CDR1 KGHSH and CDR2 LQKENI. DNA of the CDR3: TGTGCCAGCTCACGCGGACAAACAGATACGCAGTATTTT. It encodes CASSRGQTDTQYF.

This clonotype was counted at least ten times. The V call is TRBV7-2, the J call TRBJ1-4, with 7 nucleotides matching TRBD1. Germline V gene lookup returns CDR1 SGHTA and CDR2 FQGNSA. The CDR3 runs to 14 residues. Losses at the gene ends were 4 bases for V and 7 bases for J; bases not matched to a gene: 6. The CDR3 sequence: CASSSDRFSEKLFF. In DNA, the CDR3 is TGTGCCAGCAGCTCGGACAGGTTTAGTGAAAAACTGTTTTTT.

This clonotype was detected many times. V gene TRBV20-1 combines with J gene TRBJ1-5; D call uncertain. V was trimmed by 0 bases and J by 0 bases, leaving 6 bases between them. CDR3 length equals 14 residues. The V gene's germline CDR1 is DFQATT and CDR2 SNEGSKA (reference sequence). The chain's CDR3 is CSARDPGSNQPQHF. CDR3 coding DNA: TGCAGTGCTAGAGATCCCGGTAGCAATCAGCCCCAGCATTTT.